This T cell receptor (beta chain) is drawn from a study of cytomegalovirus exposure and HLA in healthy donors. Method: immunoSEQ multiplex PCR; TCRdb's copy keeps in-frame clones and lacks some. The sample consists of 110,000 or so clones, around 85% of them appearing once. Comment on this clone: As yet, its antigen is unknown.

Study-level points and caveats: Researchers counted around 150 TCR beta chains as cytomegalovirus-associated.

This CDR3 has 16 amino acids. V lost 0 bases, J lost 4 bases, and 1 base stayed unmatched. CDR1 is SGDLS and CDR2 is YYNGEE in the germline V gene. The clonotype originates from a man younger than 35 in good health and CMV-seropositive. Sequencing used PBMCs. The V gene is TRBV9, the J gene TRBJ2-3, with TRBD2 matching over 14 bases. The CDR3 sequence: CASSVAGLAGADTQYF. As DNA, the CDR3 is TGTGCCAGCAGCGTAGCGGGACTAGCGGGGGCAGATACGCAGTATTTT.